One sample yielded the 25 T cell receptor beta chains listed below, sequenced in a study of cytomegalovirus exposure and HLA in healthy donors. In the PCR, 60 Vbeta and 13 Jbeta primers were used. The data were produced by immunoSEQ multiplex PCR, yet TCRdb's version contains in-frame clones alone and is incomplete. The sample yields hundreds of thousands of clones, about 78% seen once. Input material: PBMCs. The receptors were sampled from a male donor in good health and CMV-seronegative.

The J gene is TRBJ1-1, the V gene TRBV7-6; D is ambiguous. V lost 1 base and J lost 3, with 15 bases in between. The CDR3 covers 16 residues. CDR1 and CDR2 (germline): SGHVS, FNYEAQ. DNA of the CDR3: TGTGCCAGCAGCTTAGGAGGGCGGGGTACCCACACTGAAGCTTTCTTT. Translation: CASSLGGRGTHTEAFF.

This chain joins TRBV20-1 and TRBJ1-1; possibly TRBD1 for D (5 bases). The V end lost 7 bases, the J end lost 3 bases, and 9 bases lay between the germline ends. The CDR3 has 11 residues. Germline V gene lookup returns CDR1 DFQATT and CDR2 SNEGSKA (reference sequence). The CDR3 is CSEGADTEAFF. DNA of the CDR3: TGCAGTGAAGGGGCGGACACTGAAGCTTTCTTT.

V usage is TRBV18 and J usage is TRBJ1-2; D is undetermined. The CDR3 sequence is 13 residues long. V lost 2 bases and J 7 bases, leaving 11 bases between the germline ends. Germline V CDR1 and CDR2: KGHSH, LQKENI. CDR3 residues: CASSPEAFPGYTF. CDR3 bases: TGTGCCAGCTCACCAGAAGCTTTTCCTGGCTACACCTTC. The variable domain in full, with the rest retrieved from reference TRBV18 and TRBJ1-2, is NAGVMQNPRHLVRRRGQEARLRCSPMKGHSHVYWYRQLPEEGLKFMVYLQKENIIDESGMPKERFSAEFPKEGPSILRIQQVVRGDSAAYFCASSPEAFPGYTFGSGTRLTVV.

V and J are TRBV5-1 and TRBJ2-1; 11 bases map to TRBD1. This CDR3 comprises 15 residues. J lost 2 bases, V lost 6 bases, and 4 bases had no gene match. Germline-derived CDR1 and CDR2 are SGHRS and YFSETQ. The CDR3 region has the DNA TGCGCCAGCATTGAGGGACAGGGGGCCTACAATGAGCAGTTCTTC. Its protein is CASIEGQGAYNEQFF.

The gene calls are TRBV18 and TRBJ2-7; D perhaps matches TRBD2 (5 bases). There are 13 residues in the CDR3. Trimming pared 6 bases from V and 0 bases from J, leaving 9 bases between. Germline V gene sequence: CDR1 KGHSH, CDR2 LQKENI. The CDR3 region has the DNA TGTGCCAGCTCCCCGGAGGACTCCTACGAGCAGTACTTC. Amino acid sequence: CASSPEDSYEQYF.

The chain has TRBV10-3 and TRBJ1-5, with TRBD1 identical over 7 bases. Germline CDR1 reads ENHRY; CDR2 reads SYGVKD. The length of the CDR3 is 14 residues. V shed 10 bases and J 0 bases; nucleotides not matched to a gene: 6. The CDR3 loop reads CASRQGTSNQPQHF. As DNA, the CDR3 is TGTGCCAGCCGACAGGGAACTAGCAATCAGCCCCAGCATTTT.

This clone was counted many times. This chain connects TRBV7-6 to TRBJ2-7; a weak D match, TRBD1 (6 bases). Between the trimmed V and J ends, which lost 2 bases and 0 bases, there was a span of 11 bases. The CDR3 is 15 amino acids. CDR1 is SGHVS and CDR2 is FNYEAQ in the germline V gene. The CDR3 DNA is TGTGCCAGCAGCTTATTTCCAGGGGACTCCTACGAGCAGTACTTC. Its translation is CASSLFPGDSYEQYF.

This chain uses TRBV29-1 with TRBJ2-1, with D possibly being TRBD1 (5 bases). CDR1 and CDR2 (germline): SQVTM, ANQGSEA. The CDR3 loop spans 15 amino acids. Trimming removed 0 bases at V and 1 base at J, with 10 bases between. CDR3 in amino acids: CSVEDRVLSYNEQFF. DNA of the CDR3: TGCAGCGTTGAAGACAGGGTTCTGTCCTACAATGAGCAGTTCTTC.

V is TRBV5-4 and J is TRBJ1-3, with 7 bases that match TRBD1. The CDR3 spans 14 residues. V lost 5 bases to trimming and J lost 6 bases; unmatched junction nucleotides: 8. Germline V gives CDR1 SGHNT, CDR2 YYREEE (reference sequence). The CDR3 DNA reads as TGTGCCAGCAGTCTGGACAGGTTGGAAAACACCATATATTTT. Encoded protein: CASSLDRLENTIYF.

The chain links TRBV9 to TRBJ1-2; tentative D call: TRBD1 (6 bases). Trimming took 3 bases from V and 4 from J, leaving 10 bases between them. Germline CDR1 reads SGDLS; CDR2 reads YYNGEE. The CDR3 is 13 residues long. DNA of the CDR3: TGTGCCAGCAGCGCTCAGGGGCCCTATGGCTACACCTTC. Translated: CASSAQGPYGYTF.

V and J are TRBV15 and TRBJ2-7; unclear D gene. The CDR3 sequence is 12 residues long. Germline CDR1 LNHNV, CDR2 YYDKDF (reference sequence). Trimming left V 6 bases short and J 2 bases short, with 8 bases between. The CDR3 DNA reads as TGTGCCACCAGTCTTGCGCCCTACGAGCAGTACTTC. Residues: CATSLAPYEQYF.

The chain couples TRBV19 to TRBJ2-2; tentative D call: TRBD2 (5 bases). The V gene's germline CDR1 is LNHDA and CDR2 SQIVND (reference sequence). The CDR3 spans 16 residues. The V end lost 3 bases, the J end lost 5 bases, and 16 bases lay between the germline ends. The CDR3 sequence is CASSIVRRRGTGELFF. Here the CDR3 DNA reads TGTGCCAGTAGTATCGTACGGCGTAGAGGGACCGGGGAGCTGTTTTTT.

The genes are TRBV9 and TRBJ2-1; 11 nucleotides match TRBD2. This CDR3 comprises 16 residues. Germline V gene data show CDR1 as SGDLS and CDR2 as YYNGEE. Unmatched junction bases numbered 8, after V lost 1 base and J lost 8 bases. The CDR3 DNA reads as TGTGCCAGCAGCGTAAGTATAGCGGGAGGGTACGATGAGCAGTTCTTC. It is translated as CASSVSIAGGYDEQFF.

This sequence joins TRBV7-9 and TRBJ2-3, with 7 bases fitting TRBD2. Trimming removed 5 bases from V and 6 bases from J; junction bases left unmatched: 17. CDR3 size: 17 residues. Per the germline V gene, CDR1 is SEHNR and CDR2 is FQNEAQ (reference sequence). The CDR3 loop is CASSTQRAGLGGDTQYF. The CDR3 DNA reads TGTGCCAGCAGCACTCAACGAGCGGGGCTCGGGGGGGATACGCAGTATTTT.

In regard to this clone: The junction differs from germline at one of its ends, possibly a read error. The chain joins TRBV7-9 to TRBJ1-1, with D maybe TRBD1 (5 bases). Germline V lookup: CDR1 SEHNR, CDR2 FQNEAQ (reference sequence). The CDR3 consists of 13 residues. CDR3: CSSSRPGGTEAFF. The CDR3 DNA follows: TGTTCCAGCAGCCGCCCGGGGGGCACTGAAGCTTTCTTT.

This sequence joins TRBV5-1 and TRBJ2-5; tentative D call: TRBD1 (5 bases). Judging by the DNA end, TRBJ2-7 fits better; the J call may be wrong. The CDR3 consists of 14 residues. Germline CDR1 reads SGHRS; CDR2 reads YFSETQ. The CDR3 loop is CASSLGVGRYEQYF. In DNA form, the CDR3 reads TGCGCCAGCAGCTTGGGAGTGGGGCGCTACGAGCAGTACTTC.

The CDR3 is CASRLTGGVNQPQHF. In DNA form, the CDR3 reads TGTGCCAGCAGATTGACGGGGGGAGTTAATCAGCCCCAGCATTTT. V and J are TRBV5-8 and TRBJ1-5; a weak D match, TRBD1 (5 bases). The CDR3 consists of 15 residues. V was trimmed by 5 bases and J by 4 bases, leaving 16 bases between them. From germline, CDR1 is SGHTS and CDR2 YDEGEE.

Of note for this clone: This same CDR3 is encoded by further DNA sequences in the sample. V gene TRBV18 combines with J gene TRBJ2-7, with 9 bases aligning to TRBD1. This CDR3 contains 13 residues. Germline assignment: CDR1 KGHSH and CDR2 LQKENI. The trim removed 4 bases at V and 4 bases at J, leaving 2 bases unmatched. CDR3 protein: CASSLGQGYEQYF. The CDR3 bases are TGTGCCAGCTCACTAGGACAGGGGTACGAGCAGTACTTC.

The chain has TRBV5-5 and TRBJ2-2; TRBD1 is a possible D gene (6 bases). The germline V gene has CDR1 SGHKS and CDR2 YYEKEE (reference sequence). The ends were cut back, 4 bases at V and 5 bases at J, with 15 bases in the middle. The length of the CDR3 is 15 residues. The CDR3 is CASSPAGADTGELFF. The CDR3 nucleotides are TGTGCCAGCAGCCCGGCAGGGGCAGATACCGGGGAGCTGTTTTTT.

CDR3 loop: CASSLRLMGGNQPQHF. The DNA of the CDR3 is TGTGCCAGCAGTTTAAGGTTGATGGGAGGCAATCAGCCCCAGCATTTT. The chain uses TRBV28 and TRBJ1-5; no reliable D call. Germline V gene data show CDR1 as MDHEN and CDR2 as SYDVKM. The CDR3 spans 16 residues. V was trimmed by 2 bases and J by 2 bases, leaving 13 bases between them.

The chain couples TRBV19 to TRBJ2-2; tentative D call: TRBD2 (5 bases). The CDR3 has 14 residues. V lost 0 bases, J lost 6 bases, and 8 bases lay in between. Germline V gives CDR1 LNHDA, CDR2 SQIVND (reference sequence). CDR3 bases: TGTGCCAGTAGTATAGATCTGGAGGCCGGGGAGCTGTTTTTT. Its protein product is CASSIDLEAGELFF. The complete variable domain, with remaining parts taken from reference TRBV19 and TRBJ2-2, reads DGGITQSPKYLFRKEGQNVTLSCEQNLNHDAMYWYRQDPGQGLRLIYYSQIVNDFQKGDIAEGYSVSREKKESFPLTVTSAQKNPTAFYLCASSIDLEAGELFFGEGSRLTVL.

This clone has more than one count but fewer than ten. The CDR3 nucleotides are TGCGCCAGCAGCCAAGAGGGCAGGGGGAACGGCTACACCTTC. Protein sequence: CASSQEGRGNGYTF. The rearrangement links TRBV4-1 to TRBJ1-2, with 7 bases matching TRBD1. The CDR3 sequence is 14 residues long. Trimming took 0 bases from V and 8 from J; bases not matched to a gene: 6. In germline, CDR1 is MGHRA, CDR2 YSYEKL.

This clone was seen a few times. V usage is TRBV25-1 and J usage is TRBJ1-4; tentatively, D is TRBD1 (5 bases). Trimming left V 1 base short and J 5 bases short, with 8 bases between. Germline values: CDR1 MGHDK, CDR2 SYGVNS. CDR3 length: 14 amino acids. The CDR3 sequence is CASSESGGNEKLFF. The CDR3 DNA sequence: TGTGCCAGCAGTGAATCCGGGGGGAATGAAAAACTGTTTTTT.

CDR3 region: CASSPTTGGEQYF. DNA of the CDR3: TGTGCCAGCAGTCCCACTACAGGGGGCGAGCAGTACTTC. The chain links TRBV28 to TRBJ2-7, with TRBD1 matching over 8 bases. The length of the CDR3 is 13 residues. CDR1 is MDHEN and CDR2 is SYDVKM in the germline V gene. V shed 5 bases and J 6 bases; nucleotides not matched to a gene: 6.

The chain employs TRBV5-1 and TRBJ2-2, with D possibly TRBD1 on 7 matching bases. Looked up from germline, CDR1 is SGHRS and CDR2 is YFSETQ. This CDR3 is 15 amino acids long. Between the trimmed V and J ends, which lost 10 bases and 4 bases, there was a span of 20 bases. CDR3 region: CAVRRGPVGTGELFF. CDR3 in DNA: TGCGCCGTAAGGAGGGGGCCGGTCGGCACCGGGGAGCTGTTTTTT.